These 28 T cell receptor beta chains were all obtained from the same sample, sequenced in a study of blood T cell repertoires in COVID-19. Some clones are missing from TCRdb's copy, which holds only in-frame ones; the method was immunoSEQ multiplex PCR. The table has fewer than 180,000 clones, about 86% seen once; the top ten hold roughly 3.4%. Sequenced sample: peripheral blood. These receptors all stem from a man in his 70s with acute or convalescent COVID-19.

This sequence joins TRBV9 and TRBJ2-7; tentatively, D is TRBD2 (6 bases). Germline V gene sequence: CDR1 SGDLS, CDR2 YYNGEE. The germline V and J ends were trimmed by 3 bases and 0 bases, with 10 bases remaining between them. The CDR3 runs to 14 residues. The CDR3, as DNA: TGTGCCAGCAGCGGGGACTTAACCTCCTACGAGCAGTACTTC. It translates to CASSGDLTSYEQYF.

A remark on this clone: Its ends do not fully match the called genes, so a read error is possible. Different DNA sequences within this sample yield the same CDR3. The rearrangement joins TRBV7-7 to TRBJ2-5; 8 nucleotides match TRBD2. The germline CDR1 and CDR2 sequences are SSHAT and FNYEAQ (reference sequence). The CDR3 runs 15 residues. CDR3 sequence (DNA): TGTGCTAGCAGCTTAGGCCTAGCGGGCCAAGAGACCCAGTACTTC. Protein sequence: CASSLGLAGQETQYF. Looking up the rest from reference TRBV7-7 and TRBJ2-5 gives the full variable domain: GAGVSQSPRYKVTKRGQDVTLRCDPISSHATLYWYQQALGQGPEFLTYFNYEAQPDKSGLPSDRFSAERPEGSISTLTIQRTEQRDSAMYRCASSLGLAGQETQYFGPGTRLLVL.

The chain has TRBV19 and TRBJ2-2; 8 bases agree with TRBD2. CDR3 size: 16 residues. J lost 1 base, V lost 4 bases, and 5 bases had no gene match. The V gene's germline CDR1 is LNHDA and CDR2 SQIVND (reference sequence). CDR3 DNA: TGTGCCAGTAGTACTCCCGGGGGGGGGAACACCGGGGAGCTGTTTTTT. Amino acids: CASSTPGGGNTGELFF. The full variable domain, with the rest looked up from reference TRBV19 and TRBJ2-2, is DGGITQSPKYLFRKEGQNVTLSCEQNLNHDAMYWYRQDPGQGLRLIYYSQIVNDFQKGDIAEGYSVSREKKESFPLTVTSAQKNPTAFYLCASSTPGGGNTGELFFGEGSRLTVL.

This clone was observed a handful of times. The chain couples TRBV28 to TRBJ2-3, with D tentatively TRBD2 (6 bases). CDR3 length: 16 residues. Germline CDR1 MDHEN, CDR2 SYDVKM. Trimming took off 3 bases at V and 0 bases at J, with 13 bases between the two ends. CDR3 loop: CASSFPSEPSTDTQYF. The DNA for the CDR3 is TGTGCCAGCAGTTTTCCTAGCGAGCCTAGCACAGATACGCAGTATTTT.

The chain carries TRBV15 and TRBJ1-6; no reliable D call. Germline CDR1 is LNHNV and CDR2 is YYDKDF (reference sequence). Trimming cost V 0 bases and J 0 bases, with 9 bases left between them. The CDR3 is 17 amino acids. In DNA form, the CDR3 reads TGTGCCACCAGCAGAGAGCATTTGAGCTCCTATAATTCACCCCTCCACTTT. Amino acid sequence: CATSREHLSSYNSPLHF.

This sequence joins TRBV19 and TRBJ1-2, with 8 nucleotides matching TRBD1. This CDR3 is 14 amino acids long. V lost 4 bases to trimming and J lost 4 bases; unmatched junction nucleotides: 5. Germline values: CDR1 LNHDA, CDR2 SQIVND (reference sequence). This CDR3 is CASSTGTGGYGYTF. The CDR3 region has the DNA TGTGCCAGTAGTACCGGGACAGGAGGCTATGGCTACACCTTC. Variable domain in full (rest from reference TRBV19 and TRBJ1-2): DGGITQSPKYLFRKEGQNVTLSCEQNLNHDAMYWYRQDPGQGLRLIYYSQIVNDFQKGDIAEGYSVSREKKESFPLTVTSAQKNPTAFYLCASSTGTGGYGYTFGSGTRLTVV.

CDR3 DNA sequence: TGTGCCTGGGGGGGACAGAGTATGACCGGGGAGCTGTTTTTT. Translated: CAWGGQSMTGELFF. J is TRBJ2-2 and V is TRBV30, with 7 positions matching TRBD1. The V gene end was trimmed by 5 bases and the J gene end by 5 bases; junction bases not matched to a gene: 8. This CDR3 region has 14 residues. CDR1 and CDR2 (germline): GTSNPN, SVGIG (reference sequence). Using reference TRBV30 and TRBJ2-2 for the parts outside the CDR3, the full variable domain is SQTIHQWPATLVQPVGSPLSLECTVEGTSNPNLYWYRQAAGRGLQLLFYSVGIGQISSEVPQNLSASRPQDRQFILSSKKLLLSDSGFYLCAWGGQSMTGELFFGEGSRLTVL.

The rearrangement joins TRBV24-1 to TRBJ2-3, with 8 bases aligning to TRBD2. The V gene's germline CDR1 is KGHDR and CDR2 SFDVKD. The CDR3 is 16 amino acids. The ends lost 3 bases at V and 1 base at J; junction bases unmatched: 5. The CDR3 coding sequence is TGTGCCACCAGTGATCAGCGGGAGAGCGGCACAGATACGCAGTATTTT. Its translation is CATSDQRESGTDTQYF.

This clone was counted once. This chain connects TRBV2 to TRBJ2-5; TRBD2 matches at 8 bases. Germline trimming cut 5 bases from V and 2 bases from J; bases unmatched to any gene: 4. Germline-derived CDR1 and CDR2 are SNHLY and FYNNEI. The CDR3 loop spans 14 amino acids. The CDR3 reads CASSKGLAQETQYF. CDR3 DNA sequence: TGTGCCAGCAGTAAAGGACTAGCTCAAGAGACCCAGTACTTC.

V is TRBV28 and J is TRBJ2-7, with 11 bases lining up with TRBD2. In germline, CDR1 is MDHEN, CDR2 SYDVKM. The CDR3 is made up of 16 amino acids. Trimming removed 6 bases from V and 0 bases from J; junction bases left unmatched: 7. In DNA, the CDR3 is TGTGCCAGCAGGTCACTGACTAGCGGGATCTCCTACGAGCAGTACTTC. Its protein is CASRSLTSGISYEQYF.

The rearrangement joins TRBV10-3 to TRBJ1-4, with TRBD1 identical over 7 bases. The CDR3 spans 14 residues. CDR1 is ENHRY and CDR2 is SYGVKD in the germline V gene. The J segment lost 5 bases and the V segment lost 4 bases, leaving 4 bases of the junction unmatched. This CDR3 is CAISATGPNEKLFF. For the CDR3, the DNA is TGTGCCATCAGTGCGACAGGGCCCAATGAAAAACTGTTTTTT.

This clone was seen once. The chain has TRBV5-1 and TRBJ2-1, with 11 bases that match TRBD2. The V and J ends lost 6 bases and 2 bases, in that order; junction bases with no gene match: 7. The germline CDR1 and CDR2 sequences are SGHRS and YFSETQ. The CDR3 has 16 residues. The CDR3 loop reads CASTPTSGNPYNEQFF. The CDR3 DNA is TGCGCCAGCACCCCGACTAGCGGGAACCCCTACAATGAGCAGTTCTTC.

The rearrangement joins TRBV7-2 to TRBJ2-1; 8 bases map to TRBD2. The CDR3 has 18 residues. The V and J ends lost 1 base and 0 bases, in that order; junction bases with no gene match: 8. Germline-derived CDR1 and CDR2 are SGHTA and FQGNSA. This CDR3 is CASSLGPGLVGSYNEQFF. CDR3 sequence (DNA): TGTGCCAGCAGCTTAGGGCCGGGACTAGTAGGCTCCTACAATGAGCAGTTCTTC.

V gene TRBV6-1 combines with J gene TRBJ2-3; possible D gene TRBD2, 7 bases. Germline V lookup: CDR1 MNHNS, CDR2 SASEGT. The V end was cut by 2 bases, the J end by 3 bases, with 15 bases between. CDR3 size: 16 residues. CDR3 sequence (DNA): TGTGCCAGCAGTGAAATCGGGGGAGGGGGAACAGATACGCAGTATTTT. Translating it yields CASSEIGGGGTDTQYF.

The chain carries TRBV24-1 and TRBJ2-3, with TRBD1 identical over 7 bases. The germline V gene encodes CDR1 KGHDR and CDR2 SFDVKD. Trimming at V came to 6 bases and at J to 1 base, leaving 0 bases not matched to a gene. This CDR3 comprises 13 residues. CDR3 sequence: CATSTGGTDTQYF. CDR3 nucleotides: TGTGCCACCAGTACAGGGGGCACAGATACGCAGTATTTT.

CDR3 region: CASSLDGLAGVYNEQFF. The CDR3 bases are TGTGCCAGCAGTTTAGACGGACTAGCGGGAGTCTACAATGAGCAGTTCTTC. V and J are TRBV27 and TRBJ2-1, with TRBD2 identical over 13 bases. In germline, CDR1 is MNHEY, CDR2 SMNVEV (reference sequence). This CDR3 contains 17 residues. The V gene end was trimmed by 2 bases and the J gene end by 3 bases; junction bases not matched to a gene: 4.

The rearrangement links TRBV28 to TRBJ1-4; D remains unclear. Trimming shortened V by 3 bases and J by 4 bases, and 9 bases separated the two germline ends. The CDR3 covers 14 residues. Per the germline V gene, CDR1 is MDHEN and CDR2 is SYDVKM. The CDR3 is CASSLGQDNEKLFF. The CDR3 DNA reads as TGTGCCAGCAGTTTGGGCCAGGATAATGAAAAACTGTTTTTT.

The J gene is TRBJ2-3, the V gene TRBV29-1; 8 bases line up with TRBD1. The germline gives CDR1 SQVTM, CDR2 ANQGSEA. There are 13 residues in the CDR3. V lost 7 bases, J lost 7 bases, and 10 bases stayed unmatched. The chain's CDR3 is CSGGHRQGNTQYF. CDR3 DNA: TGCAGCGGTGGCCACCGACAGGGGAATACGCAGTATTTT.

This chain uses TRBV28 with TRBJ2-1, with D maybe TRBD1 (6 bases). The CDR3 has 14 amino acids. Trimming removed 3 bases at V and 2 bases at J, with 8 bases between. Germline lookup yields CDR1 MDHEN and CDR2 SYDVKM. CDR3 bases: TGTGCCAGCAGTTTTACAGGGCCCTACAATGAGCAGTTCTTC. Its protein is CASSFTGPYNEQFF. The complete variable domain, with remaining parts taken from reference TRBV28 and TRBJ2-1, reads DVKVTQSSRYLVKRTGEKVFLECVQDMDHENMFWYRQDPGLGLRLIYFSYDVKMKEKGDIPEGYSVSREKKERFSLILESASTNQTSMYLCASSFTGPYNEQFFGPGTRLTVL.

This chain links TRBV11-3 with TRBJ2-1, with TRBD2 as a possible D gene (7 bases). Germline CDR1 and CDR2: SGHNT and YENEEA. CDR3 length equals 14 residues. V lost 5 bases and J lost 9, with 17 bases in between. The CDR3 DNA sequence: TGTGCCAGCAGCCATAGCTTAGGGGGGGGTGAGCAGTTCTTC. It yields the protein CASSHSLGGGEQFF.

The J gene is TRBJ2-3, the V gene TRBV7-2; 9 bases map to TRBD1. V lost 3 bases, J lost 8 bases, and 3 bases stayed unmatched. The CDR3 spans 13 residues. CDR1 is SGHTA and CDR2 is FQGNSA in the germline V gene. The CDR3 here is CASSLDRGVTQYF. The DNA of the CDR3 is TGTGCCAGCAGCTTGGACAGGGGAGTTACGCAGTATTTT.

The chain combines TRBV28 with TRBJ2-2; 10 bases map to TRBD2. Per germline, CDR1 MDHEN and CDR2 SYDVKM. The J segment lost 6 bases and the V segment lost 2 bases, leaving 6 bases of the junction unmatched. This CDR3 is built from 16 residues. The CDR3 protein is CASSLILAGASGELFF. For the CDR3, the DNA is TGTGCCAGCAGTTTAATCCTAGCGGGAGCTTCCGGGGAGCTGTTTTTT.

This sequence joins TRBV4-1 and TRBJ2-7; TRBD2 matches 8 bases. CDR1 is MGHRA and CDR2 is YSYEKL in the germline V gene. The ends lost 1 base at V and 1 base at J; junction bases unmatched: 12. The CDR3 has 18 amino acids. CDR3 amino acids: CASSQARAGVILSYEQYF. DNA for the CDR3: TGCGCCAGCAGCCAAGCTAGAGCGGGGGTAATTCTTTCCTACGAGCAGTACTTC.

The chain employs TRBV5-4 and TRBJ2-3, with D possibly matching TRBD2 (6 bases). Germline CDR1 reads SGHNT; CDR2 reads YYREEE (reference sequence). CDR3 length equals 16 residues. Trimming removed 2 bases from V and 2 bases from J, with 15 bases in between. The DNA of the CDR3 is TGTGCCAGCAGCTTCACGGGAGCGGCAATCACAGATACGCAGTATTTT. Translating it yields CASSFTGAAITDTQYF.

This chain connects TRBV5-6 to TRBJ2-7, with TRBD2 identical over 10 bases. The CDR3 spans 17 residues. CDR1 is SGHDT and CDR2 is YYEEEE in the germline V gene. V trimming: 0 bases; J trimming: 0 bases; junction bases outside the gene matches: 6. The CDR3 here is CASSLGLAGLSSYEQYF. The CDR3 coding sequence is TGTGCCAGCAGCTTGGGACTAGCGGGTCTCAGCTCCTACGAGCAGTACTTC.

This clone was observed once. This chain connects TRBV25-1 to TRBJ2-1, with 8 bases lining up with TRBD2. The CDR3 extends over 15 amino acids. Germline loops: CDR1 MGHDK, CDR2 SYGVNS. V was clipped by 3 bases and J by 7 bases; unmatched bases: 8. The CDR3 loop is CASSEEVASGNEQFF. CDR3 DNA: TGTGCCAGCAGTGAGGAGGTGGCTAGCGGGAATGAGCAGTTCTTC.

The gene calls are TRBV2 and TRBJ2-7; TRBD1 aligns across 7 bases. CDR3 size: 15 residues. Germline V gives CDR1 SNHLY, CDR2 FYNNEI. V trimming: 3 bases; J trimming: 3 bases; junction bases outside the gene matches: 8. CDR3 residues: CASSERPRDSYEQYF. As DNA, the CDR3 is TGTGCCAGCAGTGAGCGACCCCGGGACAGCTACGAGCAGTACTTC.

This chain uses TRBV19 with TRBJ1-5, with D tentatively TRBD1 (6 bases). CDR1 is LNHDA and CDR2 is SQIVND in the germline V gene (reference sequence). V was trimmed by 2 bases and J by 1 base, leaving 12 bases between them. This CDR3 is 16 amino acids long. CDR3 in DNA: TGTGCCAGTAGTATATTAGGACAGCCGAGCAATCAGCCCCAGCATTTT. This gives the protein CASSILGQPSNQPQHF.